The clone carrying this TCR beta chain appeared a few times. The sample originates from a study of blood T cells in healthy people across ages. PCR was performed a second time for roughly 6 to 12 cycles using a sample-barcoded 5' primer and a J-beta primer mix. TCRdb used MiXCR to reprocess the 5' RACE reads, holding one entry per CDR3 protein. This sample has over a million distinct CDR3 sequences, with approximately 42% found just once. The sequenced material came from blood. The sequence derives from a woman under 30 in good health.

In DNA form, the CDR3 reads TGTGCCTCCACCTCCGGGACAGGAACTTCACCCCTCCACTTT. It is translated as CASTSGTGTSPLHF. V usage is TRBV30 and J usage is TRBJ1-6, with TRBD1 identical over 8 bases. Per germline, CDR1 GTSNPN and CDR2 SVGIG (reference sequence). The CDR3 has 14 residues. J gave up 9 bases and V 7 bases, and 11 bases lay outside the gene matches.